These 5 T cell receptor beta chains share one sample of origin, sequenced in a study of shared clonotypes between healthy human individuals. The repertoire was sequenced with immunoSEQ multiplex PCR; TCRdb's copy has only in-frame clones and lacks some. This sample has some 500,000 clones, with 70% to 85% found just once. Input material: PBMCs. The receptor set was obtained from a woman between 35 and 50 years old in good health. Some clones in this sample may be carry-over from other donors' samples.

DNA for the CDR3: TGTGCCAGCAGTCCCGAACCATACGAGCAGTACTTC. Its translation: CASSPEPYEQYF. This chain connects TRBV2 to TRBJ2-7; D gene uncertain. Trimming stripped 5 bases from V and 4 bases from J, with 9 bases between. The germline CDR1 and CDR2 sequences are SNHLY and FYNNEI. CDR3 length: 12 residues.

This clone was seen just once. V gene TRBV5-1 combines with J gene TRBJ1-1; D is ambiguous. V was shortened by 1 base and J by 1 base, with 8 bases between the two germline ends. Germline values: CDR1 SGHRS, CDR2 YFSETQ. The CDR3 contains 14 residues. The CDR3 DNA reads TGCGCCAGCAGCTTGTACCAGTCGAACACTGAAGCTTTCTTT. Amino acids: CASSLYQSNTEAFF.

This chain links TRBV10-2 with TRBJ2-5; D remains unclear. Trimming left V 4 bases short and J 1 base short, with 10 bases between. CDR3 length: 14 residues. Germline V CDR1 and CDR2: WSHSY, SAAADI. The CDR3 here is CASSGSRSQETQYF. The CDR3 DNA follows: TGCGCCAGCAGTGGCTCCCGGAGCCAAGAGACCCAGTACTTC.

On this clone itself: This sample includes further DNA sequences coding for the same CDR3. The chain is built from TRBV7-3 and TRBJ2-2, with 12 nucleotides matching TRBD2. In germline, CDR1 is SGHTA, CDR2 FQGTGA. The V gene end was trimmed by 5 bases and the J gene end by 5 bases; junction bases not matched to a gene: 3. This CDR3 has 15 residues. The CDR3: CASSLAGGPTGELFF. The CDR3 DNA follows: TGTGCCAGCAGCCTAGCGGGAGGGCCTACCGGGGAGCTGTTTTTT. Based on the CDR3 plus reference TRBV7-3 and TRBJ2-2, the full variable domain is GAGVSQTPSNKVTEKGKYVELRCDPISGHTALYWYRQSLGQGPEFLIYFQGTGAADDSGLPNDRFFAVRPEGSVSTLKIQRTERGDSAVYLCASSLAGGPTGELFFGEGSRLTVL.

For the CDR3, the DNA is TGTGCCAGCGGGACTAGCGGGAGAGGGGGCACAGATACGCAGTATTTT. Its translation is CASGTSGRGGTDTQYF. The chain couples TRBV6-6 to TRBJ2-3; 14 nucleotides align to TRBD2. This CDR3 comprises 16 residues. CDR1 and CDR2 from the germline V gene are MNHNY and SVGAGI (reference sequence). The ends lost 8 bases at V and 1 base at J; junction bases unmatched: 5.